The 21 T cell receptor beta chains below were found in one sample sequenced in a study of CD8 T cells in ankylosing spondylitis. Whole-study findings and limits: What seemed typical of ankylosing spondylitis blood was a TCR beta motif built from eight highly homologous variants.

Each CDR3 protein gets one entry after TCRdb re-called the 5' RACE reads with MiXCR. The sample gives some 85,000 distinct CDR3 sequences, about 8.3% of which show up once; 25% to 35% is in the top ten. Their recognized antigens are unknown. Sequenced input: blood, either unsorted or a sorted T cell fraction (not recorded which). Source of these receptors: a male donor with ankylosing spondylitis.

The J gene is TRBJ2-5, the V gene TRBV4-1; a possible D gene is TRBD1 (5 bases). Germline CDR1 is MGHRA and CDR2 is YSYEKL. CDR3 size: 16 residues. Trimming removed 1 base at V and 0 bases at J, with 12 bases between. CDR3 sequence: CASSQAPREDQETQYF. CDR3 DNA sequence: TGCGCCAGCAGCCAAGCCCCCAGGGAAGACCAAGAGACCCAGTACTTC.

There are a few counts of this clonotype. The V and J genes are TRBV27 and TRBJ1-5; 9 bases are shared with TRBD1. CDR1 is MNHEY, CDR2 SMNVEV, per germline (reference sequence). This CDR3 has 12 amino acids. With V trimmed by 6 bases and J by 6 bases, 0 bases remained unmatched. CDR3 DNA sequence: TGTGCCAGCAGGACAGGGGGTCAGCCCCAGCATTTT. Amino acid sequence: CASRTGGQPQHF.

The chain recombines TRBV6-1 with TRBJ2-7, with D perhaps being TRBD1 or TRBD2 (5 bases each). The CDR3 length is 14 residues. The germline V gene encodes CDR1 MNHNS and CDR2 SASEGT. Trimming took off 4 bases at V and 2 bases at J, with 12 bases between the two ends. CDR3 bases: TGTGCCAGCAGTGGGTTCGGGGCGCCCTACGAGCAGTACTTC. It yields the protein CASSGFGAPYEQYF.

This chain joins TRBV5-1 and TRBJ2-5; 8 bases fit TRBD1. This CDR3 region has 15 residues. The V segment lost 0 bases and the J segment 5 bases; nucleotides outside the gene matches: 6. Germline V gives CDR1 SGHRS, CDR2 YFSETQ. This chain's CDR3 is CASSLAAGGEETQYF. In DNA form, the CDR3 reads TGCGCCAGCAGCTTGGCAGCAGGGGGCGAGGAGACCCAGTACTTC.

The chain couples TRBV7-9 to TRBJ2-7; 8 bases align to TRBD2. CDR1 and CDR2 from the germline V gene are SEHNR and FQNEAQ (reference sequence). J was trimmed by 5 bases and V by 6 bases; bases with no gene match: 9. This CDR3 spans 14 amino acids. CDR3 sequence (DNA): TGTGCCAGCAGTTCGGGAGGGTGGAGGGACGAGCAGTACTTC. Translation gives CASSSGGWRDEQYF.

This clonotype appeared many times. This sequence joins TRBV4-2 and TRBJ2-1; 10 positions match TRBD2. The length of the CDR3 is 16 residues. V was clipped by 1 base and J by 0 bases; unmatched bases: 0. CDR1 and CDR2 (germline): LGHNA, YNFKEQ. The CDR3, as DNA: TGTGCCAGCAGCCAAGGGACTAGCGGCTCCTACAATGAGCAGTTCTTC. Its translation: CASSQGTSGSYNEQFF.

At least ten counts were recorded for this clonotype. The chain has TRBV7-9 and TRBJ2-7; no firm D call. Germline V lookup: CDR1 SEHNR, CDR2 FQNEAQ (reference sequence). CDR3 size: 14 residues. V lost 5 bases and J 0 bases, leaving 11 bases between the germline ends. The CDR3 DNA reads TGTGCCAGCAGCCTCCTCGGACCCTCCTACGAGCAGTACGTC. The encoded protein is CASSLLGPSYEQYV.

This clonotype came up many times. The V gene is TRBV14, the J gene TRBJ2-1; D gene ambiguous. Germline V gene lookup returns CDR1 SGHDN and CDR2 FVKESK. This CDR3 is 14 amino acids long. Deletions cut 6 bases from V and 6 bases from J, with 15 bases between. The CDR3 DNA reads as TGTGCCAGCAGGAGCCGGGCCTCAAGCAATGAGCAGTTCTTC. Its translation: CASRSRASSNEQFF.

This clonotype was seen repeatedly, ten times or more. The V call is TRBV12-3 or TRBV12-4, the J call TRBJ1-1; no clear D gene. This CDR3 comprises 13 residues. V lost 7 bases and J 5 bases, leaving 14 bases between the germline ends. The CDR3 loop is CASTHPPTTEAFF. CDR3 in DNA: TGTGCCAGCACCCACCCTCCCACGACTGAAGCTTTCTTT.

This clonotype was detected ten times or more. In nucleotides, the CDR3 is TGTGCCAGCACCCCGGGGGTGCTCGAGCAGTACTTC. Amino acid sequence: CASTPGVLEQYF. V and J are TRBV12-3 or TRBV12-4 and TRBJ2-7; the D gene is possibly TRBD2 (6 bases). CDR3 length equals 12 residues. The V end was cut by 7 bases, the J end by 6 bases, with 13 bases between.

This clonotype has ten or more counts. This rearrangement joins TRBV10-3 to TRBJ2-1, with 7 positions matching TRBD2. CDR1 is ENHRY and CDR2 is SYGVKD in the germline V gene. Trimming removed 2 bases from V and 10 bases from J; junction bases left unmatched: 5. CDR3 length: 13 amino acids. The CDR3 region has the DNA TGTGCCATCAGTGAGCCGGGGGGAGGGGAGCAGTTCTTC. Amino acids: CAISEPGGGEQFF.

This clonotype has a handful of counts. This rearrangement joins TRBV4-2 to TRBJ1-3; D is undetermined. CDR3 length: 14 amino acids. The germline V and J ends were trimmed by 0 bases and 9 bases, with 12 bases remaining between them. Germline CDR1 and CDR2: LGHNA and YNFKEQ. The CDR3 sequence: CASSQDEEVPTIYF. The CDR3, as DNA: TGTGCCAGCAGCCAAGACGAAGAGGTCCCCACCATATATTTT.

V usage is TRBV20-1 and J usage is TRBJ2-2; unclear D gene. Germline loops: CDR1 DFQATT, CDR2 SNEGSKA (reference sequence). The CDR3 spans 13 residues. V shed 0 bases and J shed 6 bases, with 8 bases lying between them. In DNA form, the CDR3 reads TGCAGTGCTAGAGATCTTGGCTCCGGGGAGCTGTTTTTT. This codes for CSARDLGSGELFF.

The genes are TRBV11-2 and TRBJ2-2, with D perhaps TRBD1 or TRBD2 (5 bases each). Trimming took off 4 bases at V and 11 bases at J, with 23 bases between the two ends. This CDR3 has 16 residues. In germline, CDR1 is SGHAT, CDR2 FQNNGV. The CDR3 sequence: CASSSPKGTGGGELFF. In DNA form, the CDR3 reads TGTGCCAGCAGCTCCCCGAAAGGGACCGGTGGTGGCGAGCTGTTTTTT.

The table lists this clonotype with many counts. The chain's CDR3 is CASSINRGGSTDTQYF. CDR3 bases: TGTGCCAGCAGCATTAACAGGGGTGGTAGCACAGATACGCAGTATTTT. This rearrangement joins TRBV7-6 to TRBJ2-3; 7 bases line up with TRBD1. The CDR3 covers 16 residues. Unmatched junction bases numbered 8, after V lost 5 bases and J lost 0 bases. Germline V gene lookup returns CDR1 SGHVS and CDR2 FNYEAQ.

At least ten counts were recorded for this clonotype. The V and J genes are TRBV5-1 and TRBJ2-2; 12 bases are shared with TRBD1. This CDR3 has 17 amino acids. With 1 base clipped from V and 5 bases from J, the junction kept 6 bases outside the gene matches. Germline V gene data show CDR1 as SGHRS and CDR2 as YFSETQ. The CDR3 here is CASSLSGTGGWTGELFF. CDR3 nucleotide sequence: TGCGCCAGCAGCTTGTCCGGGACAGGGGGCTGGACCGGGGAGCTGTTTTTT. The complete variable domain, with remaining parts taken from reference TRBV5-1 and TRBJ2-2, reads KAGVTQTPRYLIKTRGQQVTLSCSPISGHRSVSWYQQTPGQGLQFLFEYFSETQRNKGNFPGRFSGRQFSNSRSEMNVSTLELGDSALYLCASSLSGTGGWTGELFFGEGSRLTVL.

The chain carries TRBV19 and TRBJ1-1, with D possibly being TRBD1 (5 bases). From germline, CDR1 is LNHDA and CDR2 SQIVND (reference sequence). The CDR3 is 16 residues long. Trimming took off 6 bases at V and 0 bases at J, with 17 bases between the two ends. The CDR3 spells CASRAGILDMNTEAFF. The CDR3 DNA is TGTGCCAGTAGAGCAGGGATTTTGGACATGAACACTGAAGCTTTCTTT.

This clonotype was counted only a few times. The chain carries TRBV12-5 and TRBJ2-2, with a weak D call TRBD1 (7 bases). V dropped 2 bases and J dropped 5 bases, with 12 bases sitting between them. The CDR3 runs 15 residues. CDR1 LGHNT and CDR2 FRNRAP come from the germline V gene. CDR3 protein: CASGLLQGRTGELFF. CDR3 in DNA: TGTGCTAGTGGTTTGTTACAGGGGAGGACCGGGGAGCTGTTTTTT.

A few counts support this clonotype. The chain carries TRBV5-1 and TRBJ2-1, with D perhaps being TRBD1 or TRBD2 (5 bases each). Trimming took off 4 bases at V and 14 bases at J, with 16 bases between the two ends. Germline assignment: CDR1 SGHRS and CDR2 YFSETQ. The CDR3 extends over 12 amino acids. CDR3 coding DNA: TGCGCCAGCAGCCTACCGGACGGGACGGAGTTCTTC. Translating gives CASSLPDGTEFF.

This clonotype was observed a few times. This chain connects TRBV5-6 to TRBJ2-3; the D is unclear. Germline-derived CDR1 and CDR2 are SGHDT and YYEEEE. This CDR3 comprises 13 residues. Between the trimmed V and J ends, which lost 0 bases and 3 bases, there was a span of 5 bases. The DNA of the CDR3 is TGTGCCAGCAGCTTGGGCCTAACAGATACGCAGTATTTT. Translation: CASSLGLTDTQYF.

V and J are TRBV6-1 and TRBJ2-1, with 7 bases matching TRBD2. The V gene's germline CDR1 is MNHNS and CDR2 SASEGT. CDR3 length equals 15 residues. V lost 5 bases, J lost 0 bases, and 4 bases stayed unmatched. Written as DNA, the CDR3 is TGTGCCAGCAGTAGCGGGATATTCTCCTACAATGAGCAGTTCTTC. Translation gives CASSSGIFSYNEQFF.